The source of this T cell receptor beta chain is a study of T cells in localized non-small cell lung cancer. V dropped 2 bases and J dropped 0; count of bases not matched to a gene: 2. Germline CDR1 and CDR2: MNHEY and SMNVEV (reference sequence). The CDR3 runs 16 residues. Method: immunoSEQ multiplex PCR; TCRdb's copy keeps in-frame clones and lacks some. Of some 55,000 clones in the sample, around 81% were seen once. The receptor was derived from a female donor over 55 with stage II squamous cell lung carcinoma. This specimen was peripheral blood, taken before any cancer treatment. This chain connects TRBV27 to TRBJ1-5, with 9 bases lining up with TRBD1. The CDR3 DNA is TGTGCCAGCAGTTTAACGGGACAGGGTAGCAATCAGCCCCAGCATTTT. Amino acid sequence: CASSLTGQGSNQPQHF.